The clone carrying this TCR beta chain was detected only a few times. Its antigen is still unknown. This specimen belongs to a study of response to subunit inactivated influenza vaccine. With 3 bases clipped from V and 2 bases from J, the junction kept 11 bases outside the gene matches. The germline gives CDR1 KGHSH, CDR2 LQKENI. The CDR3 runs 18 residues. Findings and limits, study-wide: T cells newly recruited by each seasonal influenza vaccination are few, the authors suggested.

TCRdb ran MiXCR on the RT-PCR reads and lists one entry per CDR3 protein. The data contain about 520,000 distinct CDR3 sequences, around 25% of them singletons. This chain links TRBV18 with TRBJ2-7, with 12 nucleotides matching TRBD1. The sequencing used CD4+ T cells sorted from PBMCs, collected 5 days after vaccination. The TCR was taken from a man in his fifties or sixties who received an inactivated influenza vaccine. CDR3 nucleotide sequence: TGTGCCAGCTCACCCTCCGGGACAGGGGGCTCCCAACCCTACGAGCAGTACTTC. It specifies CASSPSGTGGSQPYEQYF.